The 13 T cell receptor beta chains listed next were all sequenced from one sample in a study of blood T cell repertoires in COVID-19. Generated by immunoSEQ multiplex PCR, the TCRdb table keeps only in-frame clones and is missing some. The sample contains fewer than 120,000 clones, about 72% of which appear only once. Sequencing was done on a sample of peripheral blood. Receptors were obtained from a woman in her fifties or sixties with acute or convalescent COVID-19.

This clone came up once. V gene TRBV19 combines with J gene TRBJ1-4; D call uncertain. In germline, CDR1 is LNHDA, CDR2 SQIVND (reference sequence). The CDR3 runs 15 residues. Trimming took 4 bases from V and 0 from J, leaving 9 bases between them. CDR3 region: CASSKQTTTNEKLFF. CDR3 nucleotide sequence: TGTGCCAGTAGTAAACAGACAACAACTAATGAAAAACTGTTTTTT.

With regard to this clone: Other DNA variants within this sample encode the same CDR3. The chain links TRBV4-1 to TRBJ1-2; TRBD1 agrees at 11 bases. Germline V gives CDR1 MGHRA, CDR2 YSYEKL. The V and J ends lost 0 bases and 4 bases, in that order; junction bases with no gene match: 4. The CDR3 runs 16 residues. CDR3 sequence reads: CASSQDRDRGVYGYTF. For the CDR3, the DNA is TGCGCCAGCAGCCAAGACCGGGACAGGGGGGTCTATGGCTACACCTTC.

CDR3 coding DNA: TGTGCCAGCAGCTTTTCCCGACAGGGCCCTTACGAGCAGTACTTC. This translates into CASSFSRQGPYEQYF. The J gene is TRBJ2-7, the V gene TRBV7-2, with 7 bases fitting TRBD1. The trim removed 3 bases at V and 4 bases at J, leaving 9 bases unmatched. The CDR3 has 15 residues. Germline loops: CDR1 SGHTA, CDR2 FQGNSA.

This clone was observed a handful of times. The chain combines TRBV27 with TRBJ1-2; D possibly corresponds to TRBD1 (5 bases). The germline V gene has CDR1 MNHEY and CDR2 SMNVEV (reference sequence). Trimming left V 3 bases short and J 4 bases short, with 9 bases between. CDR3 length equals 13 residues. The CDR3 bases are TGTGCCAGCAGTTTTGGGGGGACCTATGGCTACACCTTC. Translating gives CASSFGGTYGYTF.

This clone was seen only once. J is TRBJ1-2 and V is TRBV30; perhaps TRBD1 as D (5 bases). The V gene lost 4 bases and the J gene lost 6 bases, with 12 bases spanning the gap. This CDR3 has 12 residues. Germline V lookup: CDR1 GTSNPN, CDR2 SVGIG (reference sequence). The CDR3 is CAWTGSGHGYTF. CDR3 DNA: TGTGCCTGGACAGGGTCAGGGCATGGCTACACCTTC.

V gene TRBV19 combines with J gene TRBJ2-2, with D tentatively TRBD1 (6 bases). The V gene lost 7 bases and the J gene lost 7 bases, with 13 bases spanning the gap. This CDR3 contains 13 residues. Germline-derived CDR1 and CDR2 are LNHDA and SQIVND (reference sequence). CDR3 in amino acids: CASNTGNHGELFF. The CDR3 coding sequence is TGTGCCAGTAACACAGGGAATCACGGGGAGCTGTTTTTT.

The chain combines TRBV2 with TRBJ2-4; a weak D match, TRBD2 (5 bases). In germline, CDR1 is SNHLY, CDR2 FYNNEI. V was pared by 6 bases and J by 0 bases, with 12 bases between. The CDR3 has 15 residues. Here the CDR3 reads CASSGEALAKNIQYF. CDR3 DNA sequence: TGTGCCAGCAGCGGGGAAGCTTTAGCCAAAAACATTCAGTACTTC.

The rearrangement links TRBV3-1 (or the pseudogene TRBV3-2) to TRBJ2-1, with no clear D. The CDR3 has 13 amino acids. Between the trimmed V and J ends, which lost 0 bases and 9 bases, there was a span of 9 bases. Per the germline V gene, CDR1 is LGHDT and CDR2 is YNNKEL (reference sequence). CDR3 DNA: TGTGCCAGCAGCCAAGATACGGGTATTGAGCAGTTCTTC. As protein: CASSQDTGIEQFF.

The chain is built from TRBV29-1 and TRBJ2-7, with TRBD1 matching 11 bases. Germline CDR1 is SQVTM and CDR2 is ANQGSEA. V dropped 2 bases and J dropped 6; count of bases not matched to a gene: 6. The CDR3 is 14 amino acids. In nucleotides, the CDR3 is TGCAGCGTTGAATTGGACAGGGGGCTAACCGAGCAGTACTTC. It translates to CSVELDRGLTEQYF.

This clone showed up just once. The chain joins TRBV11-3 to TRBJ2-3, with 9 bases fitting TRBD2. V dropped 1 base and J dropped 4; count of bases not matched to a gene: 0. The germline gives CDR1 SGHNT, CDR2 YENEEA. This CDR3 has 14 residues. CDR3 DNA: TGTGCCAGCAGCTTAGGGACTAGCGCAGATACGCAGTATTTT. Residues: CASSLGTSADTQYF.

J is TRBJ2-2 and V is TRBV28; TRBD2 matches 9 bases. Germline trimming cut 7 bases from V and 7 bases from J; bases unmatched to any gene: 7. Per the germline V gene, CDR1 is MDHEN and CDR2 is SYDVKM. The CDR3 has 14 amino acids. The CDR3 reads CASTMSGGNGELFF. CDR3 DNA sequence: TGTGCCAGCACCATGAGCGGGGGGAACGGGGAGCTGTTTTTT. Using reference TRBV28 and TRBJ2-2 for the parts outside the CDR3, the full variable domain is DVKVTQSSRYLVKRTGEKVFLECVQDMDHENMFWYRQDPGLGLRLIYFSYDVKMKEKGDIPEGYSVSREKKERFSLILESASTNQTSMYLCASTMSGGNGELFFGEGSRLTVL.

V gene TRBV7-2 combines with J gene TRBJ1-2; 9 positions match TRBD1. Germline V lookup: CDR1 SGHTA, CDR2 FQGNSA. CDR3 length equals 16 residues. The trim removed 1 base at V and 4 bases at J, leaving 7 bases unmatched. The DNA of the CDR3 is TGTGCCAGCAGCTTAGGAATGGGACAGGGAGTCTATGGCTACACCTTC. Its translation: CASSLGMGQGVYGYTF.

This clone appeared once. The chain links TRBV5-1 to TRBJ1-4; 7 bases are a match to TRBD1. The CDR3 is 16 amino acids. Germline CDR1 and CDR2: SGHRS and YFSETQ. Trimming took 6 bases from V and 6 from J; bases not matched to a gene: 14. Written as DNA, the CDR3 is TGCGCCAGCACCGAGCGGGCCGGGACAGCCGATGAAAAACTGTTTTTT. It encodes CASTERAGTADEKLFF.